Shown below are 5 T cell receptor beta chains from a single sample sequenced in a study of blood T cell repertoires in COVID-19. Measured with immunoSEQ multiplex PCR; TCRdb has only the in-frame clones, and not every one. The sample consists of some 38,000 clones, about 90% of them appearing once. The material sequenced was peripheral blood. These receptors all stem from a woman under 40 in a cohort sampled during active COVID-19.

The count of this clone is one. The chain is built from TRBV6-5 and TRBJ2-3, with unresolved D. Looked up from germline, CDR1 is MNHEY and CDR2 is SVGAGI. This CDR3 is built from 14 residues. V was shortened by 6 bases and J by 5 bases, with 15 bases between the two germline ends. CDR3 sequence (DNA): TGTGCCAGCAGCCCCCTCCCTAGTGGAGATACGCAGTATTTT. Its translation: CASSPLPSGDTQYF.

The chain recombines TRBV6-1 with TRBJ2-2, with unresolved D. This CDR3 spans 15 amino acids. The germline V and J ends were trimmed by 3 bases and 4 bases, with 12 bases remaining between them. Germline V gene lookup returns CDR1 MNHNS and CDR2 SASEGT. The CDR3 sequence is CASSEEPYVTGELFF. CDR3 nucleotides: TGTGCCAGCAGTGAGGAGCCATACGTCACCGGGGAGCTGTTTTTT.

The J gene is TRBJ1-2, the V gene TRBV7-2; D gene uncertain. The CDR3 spans 14 residues. Germline CDR1 reads SGHTA; CDR2 reads FQGNSA. With 4 bases removed from V and 7 bases from J, the gap between germline ends came to 16 bases. The CDR3 region is CASSSRVASSGYTF. The DNA for the CDR3 is TGTGCCAGCAGCTCTAGAGTAGCGAGTAGTGGCTACACCTTC.

This chain uses TRBV19 with TRBJ2-5; 8 nucleotides match TRBD1. Losses at the gene ends were 5 bases for V and 5 bases for J; bases not matched to a gene: 7. This CDR3 is 14 amino acids long. Germline CDR1 is LNHDA and CDR2 is SQIVND (reference sequence). The CDR3: CASSPGDRSETQYF. DNA of the CDR3: TGTGCCAGTAGTCCAGGGGACAGGTCTGAGACCCAGTACTTC.

Remarks on this clone: Sequence at one end of the junction differs from germline and may be a read error. This chain links TRBV2 with TRBJ2-5; 7 bases are shared with TRBD2. CDR1 is SNHLY and CDR2 is FYNNEI in the germline V gene. The CDR3 consists of 17 residues. CDR3 protein: CASSEWLRTRNRETQYF. CDR3 DNA sequence: TGCGCCAGCAGTGAGTGGTTAAGGACTAGGAATCGCGAGACCCAGTACTTC.